This T cell receptor (beta chain) is from a study of CD8+ T cells in alopecia areata. General study points: For lesional scalp, especially alopecia totalis/universalis, clonality was higher than in normal scalp. Tofacitinib significantly lowered scalp clonality and expanded CD8+ clones among the top 100.

Germline V lookup: CDR1 SGHDT, CDR2 YYEEEE. V trimming: 3 bases; J trimming: 9 bases; junction bases outside the gene matches: 6. This CDR3 is 14 amino acids long. After isolation, RNA underwent reverse transcription to generate cDNA as the sequencing template. This table comes from immunoSEQ multiplex PCR, and its TCRdb copy is limited to in-frame clones, with some not included. The sample records about 200,000 clones, roughly three fifths being singletons. This clone was counted a few times. What it binds is unknown. Treatment described: oral pan-JAK inhibitor, 5-10 mg twice daily. V gene TRBV5-6 combines with J gene TRBJ1-4; 9 positions match TRBD1. Here the sequenced sample was CD4+ T cells sorted from blood, taken at week 4, from a patient treated with tofacitinib. The sequence came from a human donor with alopecia areata. This CDR3 reads CASSWPGQGQKLFF. The CDR3 DNA reads TGTGCCAGCAGCTGGCCGGGACAGGGTCAAAAACTGTTTTTT.